This TCR beta chain stems from a study of blood T cell repertoires in COVID-19. Study information: Spain, Italy and the United States supplied samples that represented acute and convalescent COVID-19. PBMCs, B-cell-depleted T cells, or T cells were the source of the cDNA or gDNA that made up the material.

Seattle patients were enrolled while actively infected and followed longitudinally. V lost 4 bases to trimming and J lost 0 bases, with 7 bases between them. CDR1 is LGHDT, CDR2 YNNKEL, per germline (reference sequence). The CDR3 has 13 residues. Some clones are missing from TCRdb's copy, which holds only in-frame ones; the method was immunoSEQ multiplex PCR. Of 85,000 to 130,000 clones detected, approximately 80% appear once; the ten largest clones hold 6.2%. The receptor was derived from an elderly man with COVID-19, enrolled during active disease. Material for sequencing was peripheral blood. The chain links TRBV3-1 (or the pseudogene TRBV3-2) to TRBJ2-7; D is unresolved. This chain's CDR3 is CASSPRSSYEQYF. As DNA, the CDR3 is TGTGCCAGCAGCCCCCGGTCCTCCTACGAGCAGTACTTC.